This T cell receptor (beta chain) was identified in a study of OX40 agonist ivuxolimab in advanced cancers. General notes on the study: Ivuxolimab, which targeted the costimulatory receptor OX40 (CD134), was an agonistic, fully human IgG2 monoclonal antibody. Prior anti-PD-1, anti-PD-L1 or anti-CTLA-4 therapy was permitted, and less than 45% of dose-escalation patients had received checkpoint inhibitors. Peripheral TCRbeta sequencing was intended to test whether TCR sequence diversity was altered and clonal T-cell expansion was caused by ivuxolimab. Intravenous ivuxolimab was administered to patients every 2 weeks at six dose levels: 0.01, 0.1, 0.3, 1.5, 3 and 10 mg/kg. The paper reports the monotherapy dose-escalation portion (N of about 50 patients) of the phase I ivuxolimab trial. In the dose-escalation cohort, more than 75% of patients were male, and the mean age was approximately 64 years, with a range of roughly 23 to 85. Of the approximately 50 dose-escalation patients, hepatocellular carcinoma was present in roughly 19, melanoma in approximately 15, renal cell carcinoma in 9 and head and neck cancer in 9. Three dose-escalation patients achieved partial responses, one with hepatocellular carcinoma and two with cutaneous melanoma. The investigation overall reported the following: Antigen specificity was not determined for the clonally expanded peripheral T cells. In the 0.1-3.0 mg/kg groups, partial responders had among the lowest normalized peripheral clonal expansion, particularly in CD8+ T cells. Low levels of normalized T-cell clonal expansion were also seen in some patients who did not respond. After ivuxolimab, expanded clones were on average more numerous among CD8+ T cells than among CD4+ T cells. At doses from 0.1 to 3.0 mg/kg, clonal expansion was seen in both CD4+ and CD8+ blood T cells between baseline and week 6.

To sequence the TCRbeta CDR3 region, genomic DNA was isolated from the sorted cells. The immunoSEQ Assay was used for sequencing of TCRbeta CDR3 regions. TCRdb obtained this table from immuneACCESS and retained in-frame rearrangements with V and J assigned. These tables miss some clones; where compared with another copy, unresolved V genes account for less than half of the shortfall, and the remainder is unexplained. In this sample the table shows about 62,000 clones, 85% of which occur a single time. About 4.2% of the sample is taken by the ten largest. The trial excluded patients who had a history of autoimmune disease or who were on systemic immunosuppression. Peripheral blood for TCR sequencing was drawn from every dose cohort at baseline, at cycle 4 day 1 and at cycle 7 day 1. The samples were drawn from a first-in-human, open-label, multicenter phase I dose-escalation trial of ivuxolimab. Adults with locally advanced or metastatic melanoma, renal cell carcinoma, hepatocellular carcinoma or head and neck squamous cell carcinoma were enrolled in the trial. Before TCR sequencing, CD4+ and CD8+ T cells were separately sorted from peripheral blood.

The trim is 0 bases for V and 6 bases for J, with a gap of 11 bases between the germline ends. The CDR3, from cysteine to phenylalanine, totals 15 residues. The sequence is cut down to CDR3 DNA, 45 bases in frame from base 1. CDR1 and CDR2 were assigned from the germline V gene as MGHRA and YSYEKL. Comment on this clone: What antigen it recognizes has not been identified. Base qualities are not recorded, but no much larger clone differs from it by a single base.

The clonotype comes from an adult with an advanced solid tumor such as melanoma, head and neck, liver or kidney cancer. The rearrangement combines TRBV4-1 with TRBJ2-2, with no D gene named confidently. Specimen: CD4+ or CD8+ T cells sorted from blood, collected in a trial of the OX40 agonist ivuxolimab. The CDR3 protein: CASSQDLQWAGELFF. The DNA sequence is TGCGCCAGCAGCCAAGATCTACAGTGGGCCGGGGAGCTGTTTTTT.